This TCR beta chain derives from a study of T-cell memory formation after mild COVID-19. Between the trimmed V and J ends, which lost 4 bases and 4 bases, there was a span of 17 bases. This CDR3 contains 15 residues. Germline CDR1 and CDR2: SGDLS and YYNGEE. This clonotype was counted between two and nine times. TCRdb reanalysed the 5' RACE reads using MiXCR and keeps one entry per CDR3 protein. The table includes about 340,000 distinct CDR3 sequences, over 10% detected once. The chain is built from TRBV9 and TRBJ2-5, with D possibly matching TRBD2 (5 bases). This clonotype was sampled from a man between 18 and 35 years old who had mild COVID-19 (a few samples of this study predate the infection). Cell type and time point are not known. Source material: PBMCs or a T cell subset sorted from them (not recorded which). The CDR3 is CASSLATRFGETQYF. The CDR3 DNA follows: TGTGCCAGCAGCCTAGCTACTAGATTTGGAGAGACCCAGTACTTC.